Sequencing of this TCR beta chain was carried out in a study of T cell responses to AZD1222 COVID-19 vaccine. Libraries were prepared by immunoSEQ multiplex PCR; TCRdb keeps only in-frame clonotypes and omits some of them. The table has under 150,000 clones, 90% to 95% seen once. Broader study findings: Nearly half of spike-specific TCRs reportedly go after variant regions that carry no mutations. A mostly white British donor set with more females was recruited, and clonal diversity was possibly underestimated. Researchers report vaccine-associated CD4 TCRs spanning spike, with dominance at 160-218 and 743-854.

Germline V gives CDR1 ENHRY, CDR2 SYGVKD. This CDR3 comprises 14 residues. The ends were cut back, 5 bases at V and 8 bases at J, with 16 bases in the middle. Concerning this clone: Antigen unknown.

The source was peripheral blood, collected on day 0 of AZD1222 vaccination. V gene TRBV10-3 combines with J gene TRBJ2-4, with a tentative D call TRBD2 (5 bases). This TCR was recovered from an adult in good health. The CDR3 coding sequence is TGTGCCATCAGTAAGAAGTCGGCCGGGGACATTCAGTACTTC. Its protein is CAISKKSAGDIQYF.